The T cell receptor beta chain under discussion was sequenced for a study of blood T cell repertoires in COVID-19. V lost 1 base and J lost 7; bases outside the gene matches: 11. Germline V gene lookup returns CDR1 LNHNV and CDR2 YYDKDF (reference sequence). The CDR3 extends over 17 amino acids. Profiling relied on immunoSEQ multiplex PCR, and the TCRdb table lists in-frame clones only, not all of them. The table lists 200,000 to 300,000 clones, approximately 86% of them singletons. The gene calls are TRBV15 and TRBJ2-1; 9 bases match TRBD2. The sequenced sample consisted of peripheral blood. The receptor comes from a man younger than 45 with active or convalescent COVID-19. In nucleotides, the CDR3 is TGTGCCACCAGCAGAGGGTTCGGCGGGGGGGCTCGGAATGAGCAGTTCTTC. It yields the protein CATSRGFGGGARNEQFF. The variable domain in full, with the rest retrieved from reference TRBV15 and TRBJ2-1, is DAMVIQNPRYQVTQFGKPVTLSCSQTLNHNVMYWYQQKSSQAPKLLFHYYDKDFNNEADTPDNFQSRRPNTSFCFLDIRSPGLGDTAMYLCATSRGFGGGARNEQFFGPGTRLTVL.